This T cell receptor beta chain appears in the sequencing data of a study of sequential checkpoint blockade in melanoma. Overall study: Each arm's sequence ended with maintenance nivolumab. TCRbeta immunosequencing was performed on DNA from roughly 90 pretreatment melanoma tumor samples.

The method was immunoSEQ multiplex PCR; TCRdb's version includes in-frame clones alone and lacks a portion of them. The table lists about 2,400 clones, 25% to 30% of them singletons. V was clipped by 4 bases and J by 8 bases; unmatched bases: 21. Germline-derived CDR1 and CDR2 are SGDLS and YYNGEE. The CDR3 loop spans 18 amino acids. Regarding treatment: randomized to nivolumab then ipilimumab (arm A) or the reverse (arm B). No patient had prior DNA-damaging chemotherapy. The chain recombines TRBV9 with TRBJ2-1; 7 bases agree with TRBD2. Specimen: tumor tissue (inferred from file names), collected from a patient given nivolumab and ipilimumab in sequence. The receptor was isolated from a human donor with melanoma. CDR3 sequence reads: CASSTSLSREGGGDEQFF. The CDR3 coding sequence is TGTGCCAGCAGCACCTCCCTCTCCAGGGAGGGTGGTGGGGATGAGCAGTTCTTC.